This T cell receptor beta chain appears in the sequencing data of a study of cytomegalovirus exposure and HLA in healthy donors. Germline V CDR1 and CDR2: MDHEN, SYDVKM. V lost 8 bases and J lost 4; bases outside the gene matches: 10. This CDR3 is built from 15 residues. Profiling relied on immunoSEQ multiplex PCR, and the TCRdb table lists in-frame clones only, not all of them. The data show 55,000 to 75,000 clones, around 95% seen once. The chain combines TRBV28 with TRBJ2-1; 8 bases agree with TRBD2. The origin of this receptor is a woman under 30 in good health and CMV-seropositive. The sequencing sample was made of PBMCs. CDR3 in amino acids: CASRGEIAGYNEQFF. The CDR3 DNA is TGTGCCAGCCGGGGGGAGATAGCGGGGTACAATGAGCAGTTCTTC.